These 21 T cell receptor beta chains were all obtained from the same sample, sequenced in a study of blood T cell repertoires in COVID-19. Data came from immunoSEQ multiplex PCR; TCRdb stores just in-frame clones and leaves some out. The repertoire holds a few hundred thousand clones, 70% to 90% seen once, with more than 3% in the top ten. The specimen sequenced was peripheral blood. The receptors were sampled from a woman aged 50 to 65 with active or convalescent COVID-19.

This chain joins TRBV3-1 (or the pseudogene TRBV3-2) and TRBJ1-1, with D perhaps TRBD1 (5 bases). The germline gives CDR1 LGHDT, CDR2 YNNKEL (reference sequence). This CDR3 has 17 amino acids. V gave up 4 bases and J gave up 5 bases, with 23 bases separating them. CDR3 region: CASSPSILRTSRTEAFF. DNA of the CDR3: TGTGCCAGCAGCCCGTCTATTTTGAGGACAAGTAGAACTGAAGCTTTCTTT.

A few counts support this clone. At the DNA level, this CDR3 is encoded by other sequences in the same sample as well. V is TRBV19 and J is TRBJ2-7, with a tentative D call TRBD1 (5 bases). Trimming took 1 base from V and 3 from J, leaving 7 bases between them. The CDR3 extends over 13 amino acids. The germline V gene has CDR1 LNHDA and CDR2 SQIVND (reference sequence). The CDR3 DNA is TGTGCCAGTAGTATAGCTCAGGGCTACGAGCAGTACTTC. It is translated as CASSIAQGYEQYF.

This chain links TRBV19 with TRBJ2-3; 7 positions agree with TRBD2. Germline assignment: CDR1 LNHDA and CDR2 SQIVND (reference sequence). The CDR3 runs 14 residues. V lost 1 base, J lost 4 bases, and 2 bases stayed unmatched. The CDR3 region is CASSIGGGADTQYF. Written as DNA, the CDR3 is TGTGCCAGTAGTATAGGGGGGGGTGCAGATACGCAGTATTTT.

V is TRBV6-2 or TRBV6-3 and J is TRBJ2-7; TRBD1 matches 8 bases. Germline assignment: CDR1 MNHEY and CDR2 SVGEGT. V lost 5 bases, J lost 3 bases, and 6 bases stayed unmatched. The CDR3 has 14 residues. This chain's CDR3 is CASSGDRQFYEQYF. The CDR3 region has the DNA TGTGCCAGCAGTGGGGACAGGCAATTCTACGAGCAGTACTTC.

As DNA, the CDR3 is TGTGCCACCAGGGGGGAGGTCTACAATGAGCAGTTCTTC. Translated, it gives CATRGEVYNEQFF. The chain recombines TRBV24-1 with TRBJ2-1, with TRBD2 as a possible D gene (6 bases). Germline CDR1 KGHDR, CDR2 SFDVKD. V gave up 7 bases and J gave up 3 bases, with 9 bases separating them. The CDR3 is 13 amino acids.

The rearrangement links TRBV29-1 to TRBJ1-3; D ambiguous. This CDR3 has 11 residues. Germline V CDR1 and CDR2: SQVTM, ANQGSEA. The V end lost 6 bases, the J end lost 7 bases, and 10 bases lay between the germline ends. CDR3 in amino acids: CSVDSGNTIYF. CDR3 sequence (DNA): TGCAGCGTCGACTCCGGGAACACCATATATTTT.

The CDR3 sequence is CASSFYLASPEKLFF. CDR3 DNA: TGTGCCAGCAGTTTCTACTTAGCCTCGCCTGAAAAACTGTTTTTT. This chain joins TRBV27 and TRBJ1-4; D is uncertain. V was cut by 3 bases and J by 7 bases, with 15 bases left in between. The CDR3 consists of 15 residues. Germline V gene sequence: CDR1 MNHEY, CDR2 SMNVEV (reference sequence). The full variable domain, with the rest looked up from reference TRBV27 and TRBJ1-4, is EAQVTQNPRYLITVTGKKLTVTCSQNMNHEYMSWYRQDPGLGLRQIYYSMNVEVTDKGDVPEGYKVSRKEKRNFPLILESPSPNQTSLYFCASSFYLASPEKLFFGSGTQLSVL.

V gene TRBV5-4 combines with J gene TRBJ1-2, with a tentative D call TRBD1 (5 bases). This CDR3 region has 15 residues. V was cut by 2 bases and J by 5 bases, with 16 bases left in between. Germline values: CDR1 SGHNT, CDR2 YYREEE (reference sequence). The CDR3 reads CASSLDRTFGYGYTF. As DNA, the CDR3 is TGTGCCAGCAGCTTAGACAGAACTTTTGGTTATGGCTACACCTTC.

The chain carries TRBV5-6 and TRBJ1-4; D unresolved. With 4 bases removed from V and 7 bases from J, the gap between germline ends came to 20 bases. CDR3 length: 16 residues. Germline V gene lookup returns CDR1 SGHDT and CDR2 YYEEEE. DNA of the CDR3: TGTGCCAGCAGCCATGTTAGTGGACGGGAGGGTGAAAAACTGTTTTTT. Its protein is CASSHVSGREGEKLFF.

The V gene is TRBV6-5, the J gene TRBJ2-2, with 8 bases fitting TRBD1. Germline lookup yields CDR1 MNHEY and CDR2 SVGAGI. Trimming removed 8 bases from V and 2 bases from J; junction bases left unmatched: 1. The CDR3 has 13 amino acids. The CDR3 nucleotides read TGTGCCAGCCAGGGGGCCAACACCGGGGAGCTGTTTTTT. Translating it yields CASQGANTGELFF.

Comment on this clone: Other DNA sequences of this sample code for an identical CDR3. The CDR3 sequence: CASSPQENTEAFF. CDR3 nucleotides: TGTGCCAGCTCACCCCAGGAGAACACTGAAGCTTTCTTT. This sequence joins TRBV18 and TRBJ1-1; D gene uncertain. This CDR3 contains 13 residues. CDR1 and CDR2 from the germline V gene are KGHSH and LQKENI. With 3 bases removed from V and 1 base from J, the gap between germline ends came to 6 bases.

The chain links TRBV5-8 to TRBJ2-7, with 7 bases that match TRBD1. Germline V gene data show CDR1 as SGHTS and CDR2 as YDEGEE. The CDR3 contains 15 residues. V shed 0 bases, J shed 3 bases, and the junction held 6 bases outside the gene matches. The CDR3 spells CASSLERQGVYEQYF. CDR3 DNA: TGTGCCAGCAGCTTGGAAAGACAGGGAGTCTACGAGCAGTACTTC.

V is TRBV4-1 and J is TRBJ2-4; D is perhaps TRBD1 (5 bases). Germline values: CDR1 MGHRA, CDR2 YSYEKL. V lost 3 bases to trimming and J lost 2 bases, with 23 bases between them. This CDR3 has 19 amino acids. DNA for the CDR3: TGCGCCAGCAGCCAGGATAGCAGGGCCGCGGAGTCCTCCAAAAACATTCAGTACTTC. Protein sequence: CASSQDSRAAESSKNIQYF.

The chain employs TRBV6-5 and TRBJ1-6; the match to TRBD1 covers 7 bases. The CDR3 is 15 amino acids. Germline CDR1 and CDR2: MNHEY and SVGAGI. Trimming removed 6 bases from V and 0 bases from J; junction bases left unmatched: 2. Here the CDR3 reads CASSDRDSYNSPLHF. For the CDR3, the DNA is TGTGCCAGCAGCGACAGGGACTCCTATAATTCACCCCTCCACTTT.

This clone occurred once. The chain recombines TRBV2 with TRBJ1-5; D is uncertain. Germline-derived CDR1 and CDR2 are SNHLY and FYNNEI. The CDR3 runs 16 residues. With 6 bases removed from V and 0 bases from J, the gap between germline ends came to 15 bases. This CDR3 reads CASRRDSSYSNQPQHF. For the CDR3, the DNA is TGTGCCAGCAGGCGAGACTCATCGTATAGCAATCAGCCCCAGCATTTT.

The sample holds a few counts of this clone. The chain combines TRBV18 with TRBJ2-5, with 8 bases aligning to TRBD1. V gave up 4 bases and J gave up 5 bases; unmatched junction bases: 9. The CDR3 extends over 15 amino acids. Per the germline V gene, CDR1 is KGHSH and CDR2 is LQKENI. The CDR3 loop reads CASSLLGQAGETQYF. CDR3 nucleotides: TGTGCCAGCTCACTTTTGGGACAGGCGGGGGAGACCCAGTACTTC.

V is TRBV16 and J is TRBJ1-1; D not certain. The CDR3 has 15 amino acids. V dropped 4 bases and J dropped 1 base, with 13 bases sitting between them. The germline gives CDR1 KGHSY, CDR2 FQNENV. The CDR3 sequence is CASSPVGNPNTEAFF. The CDR3 DNA reads TGTGCCAGCAGCCCTGTCGGTAACCCGAACACTGAAGCTTTCTTT.

The chain is built from TRBV18 and TRBJ1-2; the D is unclear. V lost 3 bases, J lost 0 bases, and 2 bases lay in between. Germline CDR1 reads KGHSH; CDR2 reads LQKENI. CDR3 length: 12 amino acids. In DNA form, the CDR3 reads TGTGCCAGCTCACCTACTAACTATGGCTACACCTTC. This sequence encodes CASSPTNYGYTF.

The chain joins TRBV19 to TRBJ1-2; 7 bases line up with TRBD1. The CDR3 is 11 residues long. V was clipped by 6 bases and J by 6 bases; unmatched bases: 1. CDR1 is LNHDA, CDR2 SQIVND, per germline (reference sequence). Written as DNA, the CDR3 is TGTGCCAGTAGAGGGACAGATGGCTACACCTTC. This encodes CASRGTDGYTF.

The chain joins TRBV2 to TRBJ2-6, with 8 nucleotides matching TRBD1. V was pared by 7 bases and J by 0 bases, with 8 bases of the junction left unmatched. CDR1 and CDR2 (germline): SNHLY, FYNNEI. The CDR3 totals 17 residues. CDR3 residues: CASKFGQGYSGANVLTF. The CDR3 DNA follows: TGTGCCAGCAAATTCGGACAGGGATACTCTGGGGCCAACGTCCTGACTTTC.

J is TRBJ1-3 and V is TRBV6-5; a possible D gene is TRBD1 (5 bases). Germline-derived CDR1 and CDR2 are MNHEY and SVGAGI. This CDR3 comprises 16 residues. Trimming pared 2 bases from V and 1 base from J, leaving 12 bases between. In DNA, the CDR3 is TGTGCCAGCAGTTACGAGCGGGGACGGTCTGGAAACACCATATATTTT. Protein: CASSYERGRSGNTIYF.